This T cell receptor beta chain comes out of a study of Ad26.COV2.S vaccination and SARS-CoV-2 variants. Using immunoSEQ multiplex PCR, the repertoire was profiled, and TCRdb retains in-frame clones only, with some absent. The sample yields about 180,000 clones, around 88% seen once. This CDR3 is 11 amino acids long. Germline CDR1 and CDR2: SGHAT and FQNNGV. Trimming shortened V by 5 bases and J by 2 bases, and 3 bases separated the two germline ends. The chain carries TRBV11-2 and TRBJ1-1; D is ambiguous. The material sequenced was peripheral blood, taken after recovery from COVID-19. This receptor was obtained from a human donor who had recovered from COVID-19. The CDR3 nucleotides are TGTGCCAGCAGCCATAACACTGAAGCTTTCTTT. Protein product: CASSHNTEAFF.